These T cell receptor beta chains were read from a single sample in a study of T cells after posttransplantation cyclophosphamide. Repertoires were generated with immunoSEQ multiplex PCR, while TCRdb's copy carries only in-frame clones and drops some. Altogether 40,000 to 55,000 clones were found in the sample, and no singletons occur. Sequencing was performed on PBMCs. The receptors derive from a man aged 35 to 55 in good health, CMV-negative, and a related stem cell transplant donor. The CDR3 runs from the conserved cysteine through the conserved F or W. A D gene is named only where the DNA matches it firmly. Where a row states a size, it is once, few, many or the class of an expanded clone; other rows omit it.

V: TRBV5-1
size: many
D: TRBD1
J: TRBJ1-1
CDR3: CASSFGQGGANTEAFF
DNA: TGCGCCAGCAGCTTCGGACAGGGTGGTGCGAACACTGAAGCTTTCTTT

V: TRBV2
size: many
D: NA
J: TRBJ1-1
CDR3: CASSAPSGGPMNTEAFF
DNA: TGTGCCAGCAGTGCCCCCTCCGGGGGGCCAATGAACACTGAAGCTTTCTTT

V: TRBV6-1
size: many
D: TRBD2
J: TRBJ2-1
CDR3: CASSEWREVNEQFF
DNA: TGTGCCAGCAGTGAATGGCGGGAGGTAAATGAGCAGTTCTTC

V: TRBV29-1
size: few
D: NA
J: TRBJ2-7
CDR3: CSVELQGGYEQYF
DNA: TGCAGCGTTGAACTTCAGGGGGGCTACGAGCAGTACTTC

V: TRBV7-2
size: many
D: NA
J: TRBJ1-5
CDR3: CASSSPDGTNQPQHF
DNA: TGTGCCAGCAGCTCACCAGACGGGACTAATCAGCCCCAGCATTTT

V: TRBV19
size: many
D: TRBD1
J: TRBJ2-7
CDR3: CASSTGTGKYEQYF
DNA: TGTGCCAGTAGTACCGGGACAGGGAAGTACGAGCAGTACTTC

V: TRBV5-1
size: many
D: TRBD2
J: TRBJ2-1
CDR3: CASSTSGTSGRDYNEQFF
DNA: TGCGCCAGCAGCACCTCCGGGACTAGCGGGAGGGACTACAATGAGCAGTTCTTC

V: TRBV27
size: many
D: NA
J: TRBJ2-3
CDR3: CASSGSPDTQYF
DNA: TGTGCCAGCTCCGGGAGCCCAGATACGCAGTATTTT

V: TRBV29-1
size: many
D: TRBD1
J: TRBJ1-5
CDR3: CSVQTGSNQPQHF
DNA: TGCAGCGTTCAGACAGGGAGCAATCAGCCCCAGCATTTT

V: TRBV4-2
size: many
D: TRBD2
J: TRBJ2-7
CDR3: CASSLGGEGSYEQYF
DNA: TGTGCCAGCAGCCTCGGAGGGGAGGGATCCTACGAGCAGTACTTC

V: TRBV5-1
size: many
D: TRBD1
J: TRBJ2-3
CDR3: CASSSEGQGRDTQYF
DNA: TGCGCCAGCAGCTCGGAAGGACAGGGGAGAGATACGCAGTATTTT

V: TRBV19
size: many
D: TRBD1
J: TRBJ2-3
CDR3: CASRTGTGTDTQYF
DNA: TGTGCCAGCAGAACCGGGACAGGCACAGATACGCAGTATTTT

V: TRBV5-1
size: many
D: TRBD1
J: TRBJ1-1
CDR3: CASSQDTGVNTEAFF
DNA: TGCGCCAGCAGCCAAGACACAGGGGTTAACACTGAAGCTTTCTTT

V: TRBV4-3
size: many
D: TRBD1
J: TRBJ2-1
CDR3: CASSHIRQGLFF
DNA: TGCGCCAGCAGCCATATCAGACAGGGGTTGTTCTTC

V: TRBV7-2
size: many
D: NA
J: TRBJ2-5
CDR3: CASSLEAGGTQYF
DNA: TGTGCCAGCAGCTTAGAAGCCGGGGGGACCCAGTACTTC

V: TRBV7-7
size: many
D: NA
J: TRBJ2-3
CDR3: CASSLLLGSDTQYF
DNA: TGTGCTAGCAGCCTACTCCTCGGTTCAGATACGCAGTATTTT

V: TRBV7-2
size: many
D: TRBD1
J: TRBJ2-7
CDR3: CASSVRDSTYEQYF
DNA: TGTGCCAGCAGCGTAAGGGACAGCACCTACGAGCAGTACTTC

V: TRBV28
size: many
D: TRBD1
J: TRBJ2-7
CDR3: CASSWSTGTDYEQYF
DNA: TGTGCCAGCAGTTGGTCGACAGGGACAGACTACGAGCAGTACTTC

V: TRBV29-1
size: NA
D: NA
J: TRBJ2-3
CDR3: CRIKNRHTRSTDTQYF
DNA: TGCAGAATTAAAAACCGACATACGAGAAGCACAGATACGCAGTATTTT

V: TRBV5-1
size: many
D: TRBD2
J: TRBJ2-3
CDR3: CASSPGLAATDTQYF
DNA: TGCGCCAGCAGCCCCGGACTAGCGGCCACAGATACGCAGTATTTT

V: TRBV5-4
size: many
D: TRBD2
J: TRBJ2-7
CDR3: CASSPPGLAGPTYEQYF
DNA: TGTGCCAGCAGCCCCCCGGGACTAGCGGGACCCACCTACGAGCAGTACTTC